This T cell receptor beta chain was captured by sequencing in a study of regulatory T cells in long-lasting Graves disease. Overall study findings and caveats: Persistent cases favored TRBV28, TRBJ1-2 and TRBJ2-5.

This clonotype was counted ten times or more. Its antigen is undetermined. From germline, CDR1 is SNHLY and CDR2 FYNNEI. Trimming took 7 bases from V and 6 from J, leaving 10 bases between them. This CDR3 has 12 amino acids. Building of the TCR beta libraries involved iRepertoire HTBI primers and Arm-PCR of CDR3 regions. MiXCR, applied by TCRdb to the multiplex PCR reads, yields one record per CDR3 protein. The profile shows 400,000 to 650,000 distinct CDR3 sequences, about 16% of them singletons. Stated time point: newly diagnosed GD, antithyroid drugs for less than 3 months. PBMC RNA served as the TCR library source. The same data also contributed to another study, on T cells in Graves' hyperthyroidism and ophthalmopathy. Turning to that study: Researchers ran a first-round RT-PCR on the TCR CDR3 using the HTBI primer set.

The input for sequencing was peripheral blood mononuclear cells (PBMCs), taken at new diagnosis, from a patient treated with antithyroid drugs. The source is a woman aged 40 to 65 with Graves disease. The chain combines TRBV2 with TRBJ2-1, with TRBD2 as a possible D gene (6 bases). Here the CDR3 reads CASIIGGNEQFF. DNA for the CDR3: TGTGCCAGCATTATCGGGGGCAATGAGCAGTTCTTC.